These 20 T cell receptor beta chains were all obtained from the same sample, sequenced in a study of CD4 and CD8 cells across lung adenocarcinoma regions. TCRdb ran MiXCR on the PCR reads and lists one entry per CDR3 protein. In the table there are about 5,300 distinct CDR3 sequences, approximately 59% of which are singletons. The sample consisted of CD4+ T cells from the center of a lung tumor. The receptors shown here come from a female donor with lung adenocarcinoma. The CD4 and CD8 labels of this study may be unreliable.

This clonotype is termed medium-sized. This sequence joins TRBV7-2 and TRBJ2-1; 8 bases are shared with TRBD2. V was pared by 2 bases and J by 8 bases, with 8 bases of the junction left unmatched. There are 15 residues in the CDR3. In germline, CDR1 is SGHTA, CDR2 FQGNSA. The CDR3: CASSLTAGEWDEQFF. The CDR3 DNA reads TGTGCCAGCAGCTTAACAGCGGGAGAGTGGGATGAGCAGTTCTTC.

The CDR3 reads CAISGTSGGFGELFF. CDR3 nucleotide sequence: TGTGCCATCAGTGGGACTAGCGGAGGATTTGGGGAGCTGTTTTTT. The chain employs TRBV10-3 and TRBJ2-2; 10 bases map to TRBD2. J lost 8 bases, V lost 4 bases, and 7 bases had no gene match. This CDR3 spans 15 amino acids. Per germline, CDR1 ENHRY and CDR2 SYGVKD.

This clonotype was picked up a small number of times. The chain is built from TRBV6-4 and TRBJ1-2; D unclear. CDR1 is MRHNA, CDR2 SNTAGT, per germline. V lost 6 bases, J lost 4 bases, and 18 bases lay in between. The CDR3 has 15 amino acids. The CDR3, as DNA: TGTGCCAGCAGCCCCTCGCAAGACCACAGCTATGGCTACACCTTC. It yields the protein CASSPSQDHSYGYTF.

The table lists this clonotype with a few counts. The rearrangement links TRBV3-1 to TRBJ2-1, with D possibly being TRBD1 (6 bases). The CDR3 length is 15 residues. Trimming shortened V by 2 bases and J by 2 bases, and 10 bases separated the two germline ends. Germline V gives CDR1 LGHDT, CDR2 YNNKEL (reference sequence). CDR3 loop: CASSQNRVTYNEQFF. CDR3 DNA sequence: TGTGCCAGCAGCCAAAACAGGGTAACCTACAATGAGCAGTTCTTC.

The V call is TRBV7-2, the J call TRBJ2-5; D is possibly TRBD2 (5 bases). CDR1 and CDR2 from the germline V gene are SGHTA and FQGNSA. CDR3 length: 13 amino acids. V was pared by 5 bases and J by 11 bases, with 18 bases between. CDR3 residues: CASSPPGWGKQYF. The CDR3 DNA reads TGTGCCAGCAGCCCCCCGGGGTGGGGAAAGCAGTACTTC.

This clonotype was observed once. J is TRBJ2-2 and V is TRBV12-5; 10 bases line up with TRBD1. Germline V lookup: CDR1 LGHNT, CDR2 FRNRAP. Germline trimming cut 10 bases from V and 3 bases from J; bases unmatched to any gene: 14. CDR3 length: 17 residues. The CDR3 sequence: CATDTTPGQGYTGELFF. DNA for the CDR3: TGTGCTACCGATACAACCCCGGGACAGGGGTACACCGGGGAGCTGTTTTTT. The whole variable domain, remainder taken from reference TRBV12-5 and TRBJ2-2, is DARVTQTPRHKVTEMGQEVTMRCQPILGHNTVFWYRQTMMQGLELLAYFRNRAPLDDSGMPKDRFSAEMPDATLATLKIQPSEPRDSAVYFCATDTTPGQGYTGELFFGEGSRLTVL.

The V call is TRBV6-4, the J call TRBJ2-1; TRBD2 matches 12 bases. Losses at the gene ends were 7 bases for V and 4 bases for J; bases not matched to a gene: 5. CDR1 and CDR2 from the germline V gene are MRHNA and SNTAGT. The CDR3 runs to 15 residues. The CDR3 DNA is TGTGCCAGCAAGTCCCTAGCGGGAGGGTACAATGAGCAGTTCTTC. It encodes CASKSLAGGYNEQFF.

The chain uses TRBV12-3 or TRBV12-4 and TRBJ2-1; perhaps TRBD2 as D (7 bases). V lost 1 base to trimming and J lost 0 bases, with 10 bases between them. The CDR3 totals 16 residues. Written as DNA, the CDR3 is TGTGCCAGCAGTTTAGGAGGGGGGGTCTCCTACAATGAGCAGTTCTTC. It codes for CASSLGGGVSYNEQFF.

The rearrangement links TRBV6-5 to TRBJ2-2, with 14 bases matching TRBD2. In germline, CDR1 is MNHEY, CDR2 SVGAGI. After removal of 0 bases from V and 3 bases from J, the junction contained 6 bases not matched to a gene. The CDR3 extends over 19 amino acids. CDR3 in amino acids: CASSYSGTSGSWYTGELFF. The CDR3 DNA follows: TGTGCCAGCAGTTACTCGGGGACTAGCGGGAGTTGGTACACCGGGGAGCTGTTTTTT.

The chain employs TRBV6-1 and TRBJ2-5; D unclear. The J call may be wrong; the DNA end is better matched by TRBJ2-7. The V gene's germline CDR1 is MNHNS and CDR2 SASEGT. This CDR3 is built from 12 residues. The DNA for the CDR3 is TGTGCCAGCAGGGGAATGTATTACGAGCAGTACTTC. It specifies CASRGMYYEQYF.

The V and J genes are TRBV6-1 and TRBJ2-5; TRBD2 agrees at 10 bases. V lost 3 bases to trimming and J lost 11 bases; unmatched junction nucleotides: 12. This CDR3 comprises 15 residues. Looked up from germline, CDR1 is MNHNS and CDR2 is SASEGT. Here the CDR3 DNA reads TGTGCCAGCAGTGACCGTTCTAGCGGGAGAAAGGAGCAGTACTTC. Protein product: CASSDRSSGRKEQYF.

V gene TRBV7-2 combines with J gene TRBJ1-2, with no clear D. CDR1 and CDR2 (germline): SGHTA, FQGNSA. This CDR3 contains 15 residues. V was trimmed by 7 bases and J by 4 bases, leaving 19 bases between them. This CDR3 is CASTLDHMVGYGYTF. CDR3 bases: TGTGCCAGCACCCTAGACCATATGGTGGGCTATGGCTACACCTTC.

The gene calls are TRBV7-2 and TRBJ2-5, with a weak D call TRBD2 (6 bases). Near its end, the DNA agrees better with TRBJ2-1, so the J call may be wrong. CDR3 length: 14 residues. CDR1 SGHTA and CDR2 FQGNSA come from the germline V gene. The CDR3 DNA is TGTGCCAGCAGCTTAGCAAGGGACTCTGGTGAGCAGTTCTTC. It codes for CASSLARDSGEQFF.

The gene calls are TRBV6-1 and TRBJ1-1, with a tentative D call TRBD1 (5 bases). Per the germline V gene, CDR1 is MNHNS and CDR2 is SASEGT. V was pared by 9 bases and J by 1 base, with 12 bases between. The CDR3 is 13 amino acids. CDR3 residues: CASRGRQNTEAFF. The CDR3 region has the DNA TGTGCCAGTAGGGGACGGCAGAACACTGAAGCTTTCTTT.

The chain has TRBV12-3 or TRBV12-4 and TRBJ1-1; no firm D call. This CDR3 is 12 amino acids long. The V gene lost 6 bases and the J gene lost 5 bases, with 10 bases spanning the gap. The CDR3 is CASRRGYTEAFF. The CDR3, as DNA: TGTGCCAGCAGGAGAGGGTATACTGAAGCTTTCTTT.

V is TRBV7-6 and J is TRBJ2-1, with D hard to call. CDR1 and CDR2 (germline): SGHVS, FNYEAQ. CDR3 length: 17 amino acids. Trimming took 6 bases from V and 1 from J, leaving 19 bases between them. CDR3 in amino acids: CASSRETVTLSYNEQFF. The CDR3 DNA reads TGTGCCAGCAGTCGAGAGACCGTCACTCTGTCCTACAATGAGCAGTTCTTC. The full variable domain, rest sourced from reference TRBV7-6 and TRBJ2-1, is GAGVSQSPRYKVTKRGQDVALRCDPISGHVSLYWYRQALGQGPEFLTYFNYEAQQDKSGLPNDRFSAERPEGSISTLTIQRTEQRDSAMYRCASSRETVTLSYNEQFFGPGTRLTVL.

The chain uses TRBV6-1 and TRBJ2-3, with a possible D match to TRBD1 (6 bases). V dropped 6 bases and J dropped 4 bases, with 17 bases sitting between them. This CDR3 has 15 residues. Germline CDR1 reads MNHNS; CDR2 reads SASEGT. DNA of the CDR3: TGTGCCAGCAGGCCTTCCAGGGGCCCCCCAGATACGCAGTATTTT. Its translation is CASRPSRGPPDTQYF.

This chain joins TRBV6-1 and TRBJ1-5; D is unclear. Deletions cut 2 bases from V and 0 bases from J, with 8 bases between. Germline CDR1 reads MNHNS; CDR2 reads SASEGT. This CDR3 is built from 15 residues. The CDR3 DNA follows: TGTGCCAGCAGTGAACCGCAGTATAGCAATCAGCCCCAGCATTTT. It yields the protein CASSEPQYSNQPQHF.

This chain joins TRBV6-1 and TRBJ2-2, with D tentatively TRBD2 (6 bases). V lost 6 bases to trimming and J lost 0 bases, with 23 bases between them. This CDR3 comprises 19 residues. Germline CDR1 is MNHNS and CDR2 is SASEGT. The CDR3 DNA reads as TGTGCCAGCAGGAAGGCCAAGGGGATCGGGGGTGCGAACACCGGGGAGCTGTTTTTT. It codes for CASRKAKGIGGANTGELFF.

The J gene is TRBJ1-6, the V gene TRBV6-1; no firm D call. Germline V CDR1 and CDR2: MNHNS, SASEGT. The CDR3 loop spans 17 amino acids. Trimming removed 8 bases from V and 4 bases from J, with 21 bases in between. CDR3 in amino acids: CASSERFRREYNSPLHF. As DNA, the CDR3 is TGTGCCAGCTCCGAACGGTTTCGCCGGGAATATAATTCACCCCTCCACTTT.